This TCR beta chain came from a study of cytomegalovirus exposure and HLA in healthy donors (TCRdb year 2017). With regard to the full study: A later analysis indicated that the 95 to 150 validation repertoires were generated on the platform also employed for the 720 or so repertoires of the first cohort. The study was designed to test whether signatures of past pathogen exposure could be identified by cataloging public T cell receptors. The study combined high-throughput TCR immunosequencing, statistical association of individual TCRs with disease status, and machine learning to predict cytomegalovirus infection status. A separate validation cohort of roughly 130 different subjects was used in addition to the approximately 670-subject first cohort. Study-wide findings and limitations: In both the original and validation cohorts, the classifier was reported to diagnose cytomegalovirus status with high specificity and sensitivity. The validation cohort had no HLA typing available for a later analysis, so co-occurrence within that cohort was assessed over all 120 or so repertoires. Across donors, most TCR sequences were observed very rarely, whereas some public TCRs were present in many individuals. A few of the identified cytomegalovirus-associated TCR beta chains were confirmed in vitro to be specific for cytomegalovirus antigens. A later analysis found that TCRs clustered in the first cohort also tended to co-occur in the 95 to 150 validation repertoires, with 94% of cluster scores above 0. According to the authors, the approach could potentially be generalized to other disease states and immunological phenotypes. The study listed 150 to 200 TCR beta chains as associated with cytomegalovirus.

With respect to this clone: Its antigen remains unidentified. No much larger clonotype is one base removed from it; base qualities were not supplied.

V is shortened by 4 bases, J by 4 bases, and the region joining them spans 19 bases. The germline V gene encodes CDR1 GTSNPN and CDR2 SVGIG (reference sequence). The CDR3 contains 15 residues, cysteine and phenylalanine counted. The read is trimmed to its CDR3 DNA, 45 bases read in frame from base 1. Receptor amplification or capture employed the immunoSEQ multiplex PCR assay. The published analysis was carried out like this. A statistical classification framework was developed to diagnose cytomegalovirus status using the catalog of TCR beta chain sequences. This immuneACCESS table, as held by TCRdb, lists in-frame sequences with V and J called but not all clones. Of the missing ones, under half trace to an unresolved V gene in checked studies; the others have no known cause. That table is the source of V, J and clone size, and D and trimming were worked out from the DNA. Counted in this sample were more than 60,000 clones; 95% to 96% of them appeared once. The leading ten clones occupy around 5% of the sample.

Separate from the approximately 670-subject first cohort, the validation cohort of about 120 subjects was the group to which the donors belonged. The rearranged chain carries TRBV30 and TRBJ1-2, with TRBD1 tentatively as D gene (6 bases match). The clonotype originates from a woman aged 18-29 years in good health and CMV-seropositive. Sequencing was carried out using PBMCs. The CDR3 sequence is CAWNLGSPGVYGYTF. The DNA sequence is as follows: TGTGCCTGGAACCTCGGCAGCCCAGGGGTCTATGGCTACACCTTC.